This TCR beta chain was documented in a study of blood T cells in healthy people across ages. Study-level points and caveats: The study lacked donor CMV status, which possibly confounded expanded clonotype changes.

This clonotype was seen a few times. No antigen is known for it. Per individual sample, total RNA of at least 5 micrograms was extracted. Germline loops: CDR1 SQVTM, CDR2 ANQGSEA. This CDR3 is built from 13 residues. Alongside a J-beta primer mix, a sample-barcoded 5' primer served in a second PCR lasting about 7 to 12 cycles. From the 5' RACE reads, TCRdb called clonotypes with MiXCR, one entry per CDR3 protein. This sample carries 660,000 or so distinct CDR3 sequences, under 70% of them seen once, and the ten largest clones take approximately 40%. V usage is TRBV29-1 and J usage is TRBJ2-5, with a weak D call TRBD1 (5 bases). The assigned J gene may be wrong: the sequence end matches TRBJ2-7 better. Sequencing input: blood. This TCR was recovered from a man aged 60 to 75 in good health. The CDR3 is CSVSKGRTYEQYF. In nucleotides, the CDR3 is TGCAGCGTTTCAAAGGGGCGTACCTACGAGCAGTACTTC.